Below are 21 T cell receptor beta chains sequenced from a single sample in a study of T cell responses to AZD1222 COVID-19 vaccine. Sequencing was performed with immunoSEQ multiplex PCR; in TCRdb, only in-frame clones are kept and a portion is missing. The sample has 150,000 to 200,000 clones; just over 85% are singletons. The sequenced sample was peripheral blood, obtained 28 days after the second AZD1222 dose. The receptor source for this set is an adult who received the AZD1222 COVID-19 vaccine.

This chain connects TRBV28 to TRBJ1-5; the match to TRBD1 covers 9 bases. Germline V CDR1 and CDR2: MDHEN, SYDVKM. The CDR3 loop spans 17 amino acids. Unmatched junction bases numbered 13, after V lost 5 bases and J lost 5 bases. The CDR3 loop reads CASSVTGTGLTYQPQHF. The CDR3 nucleotides are TGTGCCAGCAGTGTAACCGGGACAGGGCTTACTTATCAGCCCCAGCATTTT.

This chain links TRBV6-1 with TRBJ1-6; 8 positions agree with TRBD1. Germline V CDR1 and CDR2: MNHNS, SASEGT. J lost 7 bases, V lost 3 bases, and 5 bases had no gene match. The CDR3 covers 15 residues. The CDR3 bases are TGTGCCAGCAGTGACGGACAGGGACTAAATTCACCCCTCCACTTT. This translates into CASSDGQGLNSPLHF.

This chain joins TRBV5-6 and TRBJ1-1, with D possibly matching TRBD1 (6 bases). V shed 4 bases and J shed 0 bases, with 19 bases lying between them. The V gene's germline CDR1 is SGHDT and CDR2 YYEEEE. This CDR3 spans 17 amino acids. The CDR3 region has the DNA TGTGCCAGCAGCCTCCGGGGAGGGGGAAGGGTGAACACTGAAGCTTTCTTT. Translating it yields CASSLRGGGRVNTEAFF.

The chain carries TRBV5-6 and TRBJ1-2; TRBD1 might be the D (5 bases). The V end lost 4 bases, the J end lost 5 bases, and 9 bases lay between the germline ends. Germline V gene data show CDR1 as SGHDT and CDR2 as YYEEEE. The CDR3 is made up of 12 amino acids. CDR3 residues: CASSTTVYGYTF. The CDR3 region has the DNA TGTGCCAGCAGCACGACAGTTTATGGCTACACCTTC.

The rearrangement links TRBV14 to TRBJ1-4; D may be TRBD1 (6 bases). With 4 bases removed from V and 8 bases from J, the gap between germline ends came to 17 bases. The V gene's germline CDR1 is SGHDN and CDR2 FVKESK. The CDR3 loop spans 15 amino acids. CDR3 region: CASSLAVQGAEKLFF. The CDR3 DNA sequence: TGTGCCAGCAGCCTTGCCGTACAGGGAGCGGAAAAACTGTTTTTT.

V usage is TRBV14 and J usage is TRBJ1-4; D unresolved. Looked up from germline, CDR1 is SGHDN and CDR2 is FVKESK. V lost 2 bases to trimming and J lost 4 bases, with 8 bases between them. The CDR3 contains 14 residues. The CDR3 spells CASSQPSLNEKLFF. The DNA for the CDR3 is TGTGCCAGCAGCCAACCCAGCCTTAATGAAAAACTGTTTTTT.

CDR3 sequence (DNA): TGTGCCACCAGCAGAGGGGACAGGGGGAATGAGCAGTTCTTC. Residues: CATSRGDRGNEQFF. The rearrangement uses TRBV15 and TRBJ2-1, with 11 bases fitting TRBD1. The CDR3 sequence is 14 residues long. Germline loops: CDR1 LNHNV, CDR2 YYDKDF (reference sequence). J lost 7 bases, V lost 1 base, and 0 bases had no gene match.

This chain uses TRBV14 with TRBJ2-7; TRBD1 might be the D (6 bases). V gave up 5 bases and J gave up 4 bases, with 15 bases separating them. Per germline, CDR1 SGHDN and CDR2 FVKESK. The CDR3 totals 14 residues. This CDR3 reads CASSEYGTLYEQYF. The CDR3, as DNA: TGTGCCAGCAGCGAATACGGGACATTATACGAGCAGTACTTC.

V gene TRBV6-2 or TRBV6-3 combines with J gene TRBJ1-1, with TRBD1 matching 7 bases. J lost 1 base, V lost 0 bases, and 5 bases had no gene match. Germline V gives CDR1 MNHEY, CDR2 SVGEGT. The CDR3 is 16 residues long. CDR3 sequence: CASSYSKGQPNTEAFF. In nucleotides, the CDR3 is TGTGCCAGCAGTTACTCGAAGGGACAGCCGAACACTGAAGCTTTCTTT.

The chain joins TRBV5-6 to TRBJ2-5; D may be TRBD1 (6 bases). V was pared by 0 bases and J by 5 bases, with 14 bases between. Germline CDR1 is SGHDT and CDR2 is YYEEEE. The CDR3 runs to 15 residues. The CDR3 spells CASSLAPTGKETQYF. In DNA, the CDR3 is TGTGCCAGCAGCTTGGCGCCTACAGGGAAGGAGACCCAGTACTTC.

The rearrangement joins TRBV5-4 to TRBJ1-1, with D perhaps TRBD1 (6 bases). The length of the CDR3 is 14 residues. The V end was cut by 5 bases, the J end by 3 bases, with 14 bases between. The V gene's germline CDR1 is SGHNT and CDR2 YYREEE (reference sequence). CDR3 coding DNA: TGTGCCAGCAGACCTAACAGGGAGTACACTGAAGCTTTCTTT. Translating it yields CASRPNREYTEAFF.

CDR3 DNA: TGTGCCAGCAGTTCCCTCCTCAGAGGCGAGGGGTCCCAAGAGACCCAGTACTTC. It yields the protein CASSSLLRGEGSQETQYF. V usage is TRBV27 and J usage is TRBJ2-5; possibly TRBD1 or TRBD2 for D (5 bases each). V lost 4 bases and J 1 base, leaving 22 bases between the germline ends. The CDR3 length is 18 residues. Per germline, CDR1 MNHEY and CDR2 SMNVEV (reference sequence).

The V call is TRBV5-8, the J call TRBJ1-1; maybe TRBD1 (5 bases). Germline assignment: CDR1 SGHTS and CDR2 YDEGEE. The length of the CDR3 is 13 residues. Trimming pared 1 base from V and 5 bases from J, leaving 9 bases between. The CDR3 DNA follows: TGTGCCAGCAGCTTGCTGGGACGGACTGAAGCTTTCTTT. Translated, it gives CASSLLGRTEAFF.

The chain has TRBV19 and TRBJ1-2, with D possibly being TRBD1 (6 bases). The CDR3 runs to 13 residues. V was pared by 5 bases and J by 4 bases, with 11 bases between. Germline V gene sequence: CDR1 LNHDA, CDR2 SQIVND (reference sequence). The CDR3, as DNA: TGTGCCAGTAGTCTTGGACAGCTCTATGGCTACACCTTC. Translating gives CASSLGQLYGYTF.

The chain carries TRBV3-1 (or the pseudogene TRBV3-2) and TRBJ2-7; no firm D call. The ends were cut back, 0 bases at V and 3 bases at J, with 9 bases in the middle. CDR3 length: 14 residues. The germline CDR1 and CDR2 sequences are LGHDT and YNNKEL (reference sequence). As DNA, the CDR3 is TGTGCCAGCAGCCAAGAATTCGTTAACTACGAGCAGTACTTC. Amino acids: CASSQEFVNYEQYF.

The chain carries TRBV28 and TRBJ2-2; 9 bases fit TRBD1. The germline V gene encodes CDR1 MDHEN and CDR2 SYDVKM. V lost 5 bases, J lost 1 base, and 2 bases stayed unmatched. The CDR3 contains 15 residues. DNA for the CDR3: TGTGCCAGCAGTACGGGACAGGGGAACACCGGGGAGCTGTTTTTT. As protein: CASSTGQGNTGELFF.

The rearrangement joins TRBV28 to TRBJ2-1; 12 bases align to TRBD1. CDR1 and CDR2 from the germline V gene are MDHEN and SYDVKM. There are 14 residues in the CDR3. With 5 bases clipped from V and 7 bases from J, the junction kept 3 bases outside the gene matches. CDR3 amino acids: CASSRDRGRNEQFF. The CDR3 region has the DNA TGTGCCAGCAGTAGGGACAGGGGGCGGAATGAGCAGTTCTTC.

The chain combines TRBV7-2 with TRBJ2-2; D uncertain. Per the germline V gene, CDR1 is SGHTA and CDR2 is FQGNSA. The CDR3 covers 13 residues. V lost 0 bases and J 5 bases, leaving 4 bases between the germline ends. The CDR3 coding sequence is TGTGCCAGCAGCTTAGCGGGGACCGGGGAGCTGTTTTTT. It codes for CASSLAGTGELFF.

The chain's CDR3 is CASSVSAGNTIYF. Here the CDR3 DNA reads TGTGCCAGCAGCGTGTCCGCTGGAAACACCATATATTTT. This chain uses TRBV5-8 with TRBJ1-3; no clear D. This CDR3 spans 13 amino acids. The V and J ends lost 4 bases and 2 bases respectively, with 7 bases between them. CDR1 and CDR2 (germline): SGHTS, YDEGEE.

Here the CDR3 DNA reads TGTGCCAGTAGTCCCCCGTACTTGGCATTAAATGAGCAGTTCTTC. It yields the protein CASSPPYLALNEQFF. The V call is TRBV19, the J call TRBJ2-1; D ambiguous. The V end lost 5 bases, the J end lost 7 bases, and 18 bases lay between the germline ends. The CDR3 is 15 residues long. Germline CDR1 LNHDA, CDR2 SQIVND (reference sequence). The variable domain in full, with the rest retrieved from reference TRBV19 and TRBJ2-1, is DGGITQSPKYLFRKEGQNVTLSCEQNLNHDAMYWYRQDPGQGLRLIYYSQIVNDFQKGDIAEGYSVSREKKESFPLTVTSAQKNPTAFYLCASSPPYLALNEQFFGPGTRLTVL.

The V gene is TRBV30, the J gene TRBJ1-4; D gene unclear. The CDR3 is made up of 14 amino acids. V was trimmed by 5 bases and J by 0 bases, leaving 10 bases between them. The germline gives CDR1 GTSNPN, CDR2 SVGIG (reference sequence). The CDR3 loop is CAWGRSATNEKLFF. The CDR3 DNA follows: TGTGCCTGGGGCAGGAGTGCAACTAATGAAAAACTGTTTTTT.